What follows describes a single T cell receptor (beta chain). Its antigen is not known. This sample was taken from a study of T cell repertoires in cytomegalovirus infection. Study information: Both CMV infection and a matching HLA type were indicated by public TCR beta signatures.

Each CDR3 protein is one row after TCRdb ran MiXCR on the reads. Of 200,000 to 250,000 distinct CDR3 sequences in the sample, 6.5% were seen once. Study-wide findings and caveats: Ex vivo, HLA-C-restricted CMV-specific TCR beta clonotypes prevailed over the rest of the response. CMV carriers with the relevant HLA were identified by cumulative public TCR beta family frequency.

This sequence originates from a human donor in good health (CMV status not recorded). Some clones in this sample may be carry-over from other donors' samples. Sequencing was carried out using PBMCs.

CDR3 in amino acids: CASNPTGASTDTQYF. DNA of the CDR3: TGTGCCAGCAACCCGACAGGGGCCAGCACAGATACGCAGTATTTT. This sequence joins TRBV6-5 and TRBJ2-3; 8 nucleotides match TRBD1. The CDR3 has 15 residues. J gave up 0 bases and V 7 bases, and 6 bases lay outside the gene matches. Germline V gene data show CDR1 as MNHEY and CDR2 as SVGAGI.